Listed here are 11 T cell receptor beta chains from one sample, sequenced in a study of beta chain features in type 1 diabetes. cDNA synthesis used the whole RNA isolate, giving expressed TCRB sequences. Produced via immunoSEQ multiplex PCR; TCRdb's table is partial and in-frame only. In the table there are hundreds of thousands of clones, around 12% of which are singletons. Sequencing was carried out using naive CD4+ T cells from blood. Receptor source: a man between 18 and 29 years old in good health.

This clone was recorded a few times. The chain links TRBV6-5 to TRBJ1-2, with 9 positions matching TRBD1. After removal of 5 bases from V and 7 bases from J, the junction contained 2 bases not matched to a gene. Germline assignment: CDR1 MNHEY and CDR2 SVGAGI. The CDR3 spans 12 residues. CDR3 in amino acids: CASSRTGVGYTF. The CDR3, as DNA: TGTGCCAGCAGTAGGACAGGGGTTGGCTACACCTTC.

In this sample, this clone turned up many times. The genes are TRBV30 and TRBJ2-5, with D hard to call. This CDR3 region has 13 residues. CDR1 is GTSNPN, CDR2 SVGIG, per germline (reference sequence). V was cut by 3 bases and J by 1 base, with 9 bases left in between. Here the CDR3 DNA reads TGTGCCTGGAGCCCCTTTCTCCAAGAGACCCAGTACTTC. It encodes CAWSPFLQETQYF.

This clone showed up just a few times. This CDR3 reads CAIRGQGNTDTQYF. The DNA of the CDR3 is TGTGCCATAAGGGGGCAGGGGAACACAGATACGCAGTATTTT. V and J are TRBV25-1 and TRBJ2-3, with 7 bases identical to TRBD1. Trimming at V came to 10 bases and at J to 2 bases, leaving 9 bases not matched to a gene. Germline values: CDR1 MGHDK, CDR2 SYGVNS. The CDR3 consists of 14 residues.

The chain combines TRBV25-1 with TRBJ2-7; 7 bases line up with TRBD2. The V gene end was trimmed by 2 bases and the J gene end by 3 bases; junction bases not matched to a gene: 7. This CDR3 has 15 residues. Germline assignment: CDR1 MGHDK and CDR2 SYGVNS. In DNA form, the CDR3 reads TGTGCCAGCAGTGAAAGCGCGGGAGCCCACTACGAGCAGTACTTC. Encoded protein: CASSESAGAHYEQYF.

The chain combines TRBV2 with TRBJ2-5; 7 bases are a match to TRBD1. Germline V CDR1 and CDR2: SNHLY, FYNNEI. The V gene end was trimmed by 8 bases and the J gene end by 3 bases; junction bases not matched to a gene: 12. CDR3 length: 15 amino acids. CDR3 amino acids: CASDLGRDRKETQYF. The CDR3 region has the DNA TGTGCCAGCGACCTTGGTCGGGACAGAAAAGAGACCCAGTACTTC.

The V call is TRBV7-2, the J call TRBJ1-6; 7 bases line up with TRBD1. Trimming took 1 base from V and 8 from J; bases not matched to a gene: 5. The CDR3 spans 15 residues. Per germline, CDR1 SGHTA and CDR2 FQGNSA. The CDR3 protein is CASSLETGTDSPLHF. CDR3 DNA: TGTGCCAGCAGCTTAGAGACAGGGACCGATTCACCCCTCCACTTT.

The chain recombines TRBV7-2 with TRBJ1-2, with a possible D match to TRBD1 (6 bases). The CDR3 covers 15 residues. V lost 0 bases to trimming and J lost 8 bases, with 16 bases between them. CDR1 is SGHTA and CDR2 is FQGNSA in the germline V gene. CDR3: CASSLATTGIRGYTF. As DNA, the CDR3 is TGTGCCAGCAGCTTAGCTACTACAGGGATACGGGGCTACACCTTC. Filled out from reference TRBV7-2 and TRBJ1-2, the complete variable domain reads GAGVSQSPSNKVTEKGKDVELRCDPISGHTALYWYRQSLGQGLEFLIYFQGNSAPDKSGLPSDRFSAERTGGSVSTLTIQRTQQEDSAVYLCASSLATTGIRGYTFGSGTRLTVV.

J is TRBJ1-5 and V is TRBV7-2; TRBD1 is a possible D gene (5 bases). Germline-derived CDR1 and CDR2 are SGHTA and FQGNSA. Trimming removed 5 bases from V and 7 bases from J, with 18 bases in between. This CDR3 region has 15 residues. For the CDR3, the DNA is TGTGCCAGCAGCCTAGTTACGGGGGGAAGACAGCCCCAGCATTTT. This encodes CASSLVTGGRQPQHF.

Only a few counts were recorded for this clone. The chain employs TRBV15 and TRBJ2-7; TRBD1 is a possible D gene (6 bases). The CDR3 is made up of 11 amino acids. Trimming shortened V by 4 bases and J by 9 bases, and 10 bases separated the two germline ends. Germline V gene sequence: CDR1 LNHNV, CDR2 YYDKDF (reference sequence). CDR3 bases: TGTGCCACCAGCATATCAGGGGTGCAGTACTTC. It codes for CATSISGVQYF.

This clone has a handful of counts. Other DNA sequences within the sample encode an identical CDR3. The chain couples TRBV4-2 to TRBJ2-2; tentative D call: TRBD1 (6 bases). The CDR3 loop spans 15 amino acids. Germline lookup yields CDR1 LGHNA and CDR2 YNFKEQ. Trimming took 0 bases from V and 1 from J, leaving 6 bases between them. The CDR3 DNA is TGTGCCAGCAGCCAAGAGACAGGGAACACCGGGGAGCTGTTTTTT. The encoded protein is CASSQETGNTGELFF.

The chain has TRBV30 and TRBJ2-3; 7 bases align to TRBD2. The germline V gene has CDR1 GTSNPN and CDR2 SVGIG (reference sequence). The CDR3 extends over 13 amino acids. CDR3 nucleotides: TGTGTACTTTGGCGGGAGACAACAGATACGCAGTATTTT. Protein sequence: CVLWRETTDTQYF.